This TCR beta chain is drawn from a study of blood T cell repertoires in COVID-19. The overall study: Collection of acute and convalescent COVID-19 samples took place in the United States, Italy and Spain. PBMCs, B-cell-depleted T cells, or T cells were the source of the cDNA or gDNA that made up the material.

The germline CDR1 and CDR2 sequences are SEHNR and FQNEAQ (reference sequence). CDR3 length: 14 amino acids. Trimming removed 5 bases at V and 4 bases at J, with 13 bases between. Study processing details: Estimates of nucleated cell counts were drawn from the amplification of reference gene primers. The assay was immunoSEQ multiplex PCR, and TCRdb's table has in-frame clones only and misses some. Clone size and V and J calls were adopted from that table, with D and trimming inferred from the DNA. This sample carries over 45,000 clones, around 79% of them seen once, and the ten largest clones take roughly 21%.

The chain employs TRBV7-9 and TRBJ2-3, with a possible D match to TRBD2 (6 bases). The sample consisted of peripheral blood. The receptor comes from a human donor with active or convalescent COVID-19. The donor label of this sample is uncertain. The CDR3 nucleotides are TGTGCCAGCAGCCTCGGGGGAGCCTCAGATACGCAGTATTTT. Residues: CASSLGGASDTQYF.